Described below is a single T cell receptor (beta chain) sequence and its context. J gave up 2 bases and V 5 bases, and 0 bases lay outside the gene matches. There are 13 residues in the CDR3. Germline V CDR1 and CDR2: SGHTA, FQGTGA. In the original processing: From reference gene primer amplification, estimates of nucleated cell counts were derived. Produced via immunoSEQ multiplex PCR; TCRdb's table is partial and in-frame only. Clone size and V and J calls were adopted from that table, with D and trimming inferred from the DNA. The table includes more than 200,000 clones, around nine tenths detected once. These data come from a study of blood T cell repertoires in COVID-19. Study as a whole: Nucleic acid was either cDNA or gDNA, and it came from T cells, B-cell-depleted T cells, or PBMCs.

The sequence derives from a woman aged 40 to 49 who had recovered from COVID-19. The sequenced sample was peripheral blood. The rearrangement links TRBV7-3 to TRBJ2-1; TRBD2 matches 7 bases. The CDR3 reads CASSRGAYNEQFF. The CDR3 DNA follows: TGTGCCAGCAGCCGGGGGGCCTACAATGAGCAGTTCTTC.